This entry features one T cell receptor (beta chain) sequence. Its antigen is not identified. Per the germline V gene, CDR1 is PRHDT and CDR2 is FYEKMQ (reference sequence). The CDR3 consists of 16 residues. V shed 5 bases and J 3 bases; nucleotides not matched to a gene: 8. TCRdb keeps only in-frame clones here, not all; method: immunoSEQ multiplex PCR. The sample shows approximately 240,000 clones, 88% of them seen only once. The sample originates from a study of Ad26.COV2.S vaccination and SARS-CoV-2 variants. Noted treatment: about 20 received Ad26.COV2.S at low or high dose, single or two shots; about 5 received placebo; per-sample allocation not given. Material that was analyzed had been drawn on day 63 after the first vaccine or placebo injection. The study used a vaccine consisting of an Ad26 vector that expressed Wuhan-strain SARS-CoV-2 spike. Study results and limitations: Vaccine recipients had higher spike-specific TCR breadth than placebo recipients. After vaccination, reports described spike-specific CD8+ and CD4+ T cell responses as showing substantial breadth.

Sequencing was performed on peripheral blood, taken in a trial of Ad26.COV2.S vaccine versus placebo. The TCR was taken from a person between 18 and 59 years old who received the Ad26.COV2.S COVID-19 vaccine or a placebo. The chain uses TRBV13 and TRBJ2-1; 9 bases map to TRBD2. The CDR3 DNA is TGTGCCAGCAGCCCCCCGGGACTAGCAGACTACAATGAGCAGTTCTTC. Translated: CASSPPGLADYNEQFF.